The 26 T cell receptor beta chains reported below all come from one sample, sequenced in a study of siplizumab effects on memory and regulatory T cells. The protocol was immunoSEQ multiplex PCR, while the TCRdb copy is restricted to in-frame clones and leaves out a portion. The data hold around 100,000 clones, with about 92% observed a single time. The sequenced sample consisted of Tregs sorted from blood. The receptors were sampled from a human donor in good health.

The chain is built from TRBV29-1 and TRBJ2-3; 11 bases agree with TRBD2. The ends lost 7 bases at V and 8 bases at J; junction bases unmatched: 8. This CDR3 is built from 13 residues. Germline loops: CDR1 SQVTM, CDR2 ANQGSEA. CDR3: CSATSGSGPTQYF. The DNA for the CDR3 is TGCAGCGCAACTAGCGGGAGTGGGCCTACGCAGTATTTT.

The V call is TRBV28, the J call TRBJ2-7, with 7 bases aligning to TRBD1. The CDR3 is 14 residues long. The ends lost 6 bases at V and 4 bases at J; junction bases unmatched: 9. Germline V CDR1 and CDR2: MDHEN, SYDVKM. The CDR3 sequence: CASRPTGVWYEQYF. CDR3 in DNA: TGTGCCAGCAGACCCACAGGGGTCTGGTACGAGCAGTACTTC.

This clone appeared once. The chain couples TRBV7-3 to TRBJ2-1; 8 nucleotides line up with TRBD1. The CDR3 runs to 15 residues. V shed 5 bases and J 1 base; nucleotides not matched to a gene: 4. The germline gives CDR1 SGHTA, CDR2 FQGTGA. CDR3 sequence reads: CASSPGQGSYNEQFF. The CDR3 DNA is TGTGCCAGCAGCCCAGGACAGGGTTCCTACAATGAGCAGTTCTTC.

About this clone itself: Other DNA sequences in the same sample also yield this CDR3. V gene TRBV20-1 combines with J gene TRBJ2-7; TRBD1 might be the D (6 bases). Germline values: CDR1 DFQATT, CDR2 SNEGSKA (reference sequence). CDR3 length: 11 residues. The germline V and J ends were trimmed by 4 bases and 2 bases, with 6 bases remaining between them. The CDR3 here is CSATGAYEQYF. For the CDR3, the DNA is TGCAGTGCTACAGGGGCCTACGAGCAGTACTTC.

CDR3 sequence reads: CASSNRQGPYEQYF. The DNA for the CDR3 is TGTGCCAGCAGCAACCGACAGGGCCCCTACGAGCAGTACTTC. The J gene is TRBJ2-7, the V gene TRBV5-4, with 7 nucleotides matching TRBD1. Losses at the gene ends were 4 bases for V and 2 bases for J; bases not matched to a gene: 6. The germline gives CDR1 SGHNT, CDR2 YYREEE (reference sequence). The CDR3 consists of 14 residues.

The chain employs TRBV28 and TRBJ2-3; D gene unclear. The CDR3 length is 15 residues. CDR1 is MDHEN and CDR2 is SYDVKM in the germline V gene. Trimming took 8 bases from V and 3 from J, leaving 18 bases between them. The CDR3 loop is CASYAPTLTTDTQYF. The CDR3 DNA reads TGTGCCAGCTACGCCCCGACCCTAACAACAGATACGCAGTATTTT.

The V gene is TRBV19, the J gene TRBJ2-1; the match to TRBD2 covers 12 bases. CDR1 is LNHDA and CDR2 is SQIVND in the germline V gene (reference sequence). J was trimmed by 5 bases and V by 1 base; bases with no gene match: 9. The CDR3 loop spans 18 amino acids. Here the CDR3 reads CASSIGTSGTLTNNEQFF. For the CDR3, the DNA is TGTGCCAGTAGTATAGGGACTAGCGGGACTCTTACCAACAATGAGCAGTTCTTC.

This clone was seen a few times. The chain uses TRBV14 and TRBJ2-6; D is uncertain. The CDR3 sequence is 21 residues long. Germline-derived CDR1 and CDR2 are SGHDN and FVKESK. Between the trimmed V and J ends, which lost 1 base and 1 base, there was a span of 23 bases. For the CDR3, the DNA is TGTGCCAGCAGCCAAGTTTCTCCAATCGTAGACATCTATTCTGGGGCCAACGTCCTGACTTTC. Its protein product is CASSQVSPIVDIYSGANVLTF.

In its sample, this clone was seen once. The chain uses TRBV27 and TRBJ2-5; D is unclear. Germline V gene data show CDR1 as MNHEY and CDR2 as SMNVEV (reference sequence). The V end was cut by 0 bases, the J end by 9 bases, with 11 bases between. CDR3 length: 13 amino acids. The CDR3 bases are TGTGCCAGCAGTTTATCACGGCTTGGGGCCCAGTACTTC. Its protein product is CASSLSRLGAQYF.

This clone was seen only once. V gene TRBV29-1 combines with J gene TRBJ1-2, with a weak D call TRBD1 (5 bases). Trimming shortened V by 7 bases and J by 7 bases, and 13 bases separated the two germline ends. The germline V gene has CDR1 SQVTM and CDR2 ANQGSEA. The CDR3 runs 11 residues. DNA of the CDR3: TGCAGCGCCGCGGGGGGTCGTGGCTACACCTTC. The encoded protein is CSAAGGRGYTF.

V is TRBV10-3 and J is TRBJ1-2; weak D call: TRBD1 (6 bases). This CDR3 region has 15 residues. CDR1 is ENHRY, CDR2 SYGVKD, per germline. The V and J ends lost 4 bases and 2 bases respectively, with 14 bases between them. CDR3 sequence reads: CAISAGGRLNYGYTF. In DNA, the CDR3 is TGTGCCATCAGTGCTGGGGGGCGTTTGAACTATGGCTACACCTTC.

The chain combines TRBV19 with TRBJ1-2; maybe TRBD1 (5 bases). The CDR3 length is 14 residues. The V end lost 4 bases, the J end lost 4 bases, and 13 bases lay between the germline ends. Germline lookup yields CDR1 LNHDA and CDR2 SQIVND (reference sequence). In DNA form, the CDR3 reads TGTGCCAGTAGTAGGGGCACGTCCCTCTATGGCTACACCTTC. Translating gives CASSRGTSLYGYTF.

J is TRBJ2-5 and V is TRBV5-6, with D perhaps matching TRBD2 (5 bases). There are 11 residues in the CDR3. Germline CDR1 and CDR2: SGHDT and YYEEEE. V lost 3 bases and J lost 5, with 5 bases in between. The CDR3 reads CASSWRETQYF. DNA for the CDR3: TGTGCCAGCAGCTGGAGGGAGACCCAGTACTTC.

The gene calls are TRBV9 and TRBJ2-7; TRBD1 agrees at 8 bases. Unmatched junction bases numbered 5, after V lost 0 bases and J lost 3 bases. The V gene's germline CDR1 is SGDLS and CDR2 YYNGEE. The CDR3 runs 15 residues. The CDR3 DNA is TGTGCCAGCAGCGTAGAATCAGGGGGCCTCTACGAGCAGTACTTC. Encoded protein: CASSVESGGLYEQYF. Using reference TRBV9 and TRBJ2-7 for the parts outside the CDR3, the full variable domain is DSGVTQTPKHLITATGQRVTLRCSPRSGDLSVYWYQQSLDQGLQFLIQYYNGEERAKGNILERFSAQQFPDLHSELNLSSLELGDSALYFCASSVESGGLYEQYFGPGTRLTVT.

This chain links TRBV5-1 with TRBJ2-5, with 8 bases identical to TRBD2. Trimming took 4 bases from V and 0 from J; bases not matched to a gene: 5. CDR3 length: 15 amino acids. The V gene's germline CDR1 is SGHRS and CDR2 YFSETQ. The CDR3 loop is CASSMTSVNQETQYF. The CDR3 DNA is TGCGCCAGCAGCATGACTAGCGTTAACCAAGAGACCCAGTACTTC.

This chain connects TRBV9 to TRBJ2-1, with 11 nucleotides matching TRBD2. The germline gives CDR1 SGDLS, CDR2 YYNGEE. This CDR3 is 15 amino acids long. J was trimmed by 7 bases and V by 4 bases; bases with no gene match: 7. The CDR3 loop is CASSPPTSGTNEQFF. The DNA of the CDR3 is TGTGCCAGCAGCCCACCGACTAGCGGGACAAATGAGCAGTTCTTC.

As regards this clone: One end of the junction is discordant with germline, which a read error may explain. The gene calls are TRBV7-7 and TRBJ2-1; D perhaps matches TRBD2 (6 bases). The germline V gene has CDR1 SSHAT and CDR2 FNYEAQ (reference sequence). This CDR3 contains 14 residues. CDR3 residues: CASSLVPGRHEQFF. The CDR3 DNA reads TGTGCTAGCAGCTTGGTTCCCGGGAGACATGAGCAGTTCTTC.

This chain uses TRBV2 with TRBJ2-5; D not certain. With 5 bases removed from V and 5 bases from J, the gap between germline ends came to 9 bases. This CDR3 comprises 12 residues. The germline CDR1 and CDR2 sequences are SNHLY and FYNNEI. The CDR3 DNA is TGTGCCAGCAGTATTCTAGGGGAGACCCAGTACTTC. This codes for CASSILGETQYF.

The rearrangement links TRBV11-2 to TRBJ2-7; a possible D gene is TRBD2 (5 bases). This CDR3 region has 16 residues. Trimming cost V 3 bases and J 4 bases, with 19 bases left between them. Looked up from germline, CDR1 is SGHAT and CDR2 is FQNNGV. The CDR3 DNA follows: TGTGCCAGCAGCTTTAGCTCGTCAGGTGAGGGTTACGAGCAGTACTTC. Translated: CASSFSSSGEGYEQYF.

The chain employs TRBV7-9 and TRBJ2-7; TRBD2 aligns across 7 bases. Germline CDR1 and CDR2: SEHNR and FQNEAQ (reference sequence). V lost 0 bases and J lost 2; bases outside the gene matches: 10. CDR3 size: 17 residues. The CDR3 is CASSLALGSGPTYEQYF. The CDR3 bases are TGTGCCAGCAGCTTAGCGTTAGGTAGCGGGCCGACCTACGAGCAGTACTTC.

This rearrangement joins TRBV27 to TRBJ1-1; D gene unclear. This CDR3 spans 13 amino acids. CDR1 and CDR2 from the germline V gene are MNHEY and SMNVEV (reference sequence). V was clipped by 7 bases and J by 8 bases, with 17 bases between them. This CDR3 reads CASKTRLRKEAFF. In DNA form, the CDR3 reads TGTGCCAGCAAAACTAGGCTGAGAAAAGAAGCTTTCTTT.

J is TRBJ2-1 and V is TRBV2; D is perhaps TRBD1 or TRBD2 (6 bases each). The CDR3 runs to 13 residues. V was trimmed by 6 bases and J by 3 bases, leaving 9 bases between them. The germline gives CDR1 SNHLY, CDR2 FYNNEI. CDR3 region: CASRQGLYNEQFF. DNA of the CDR3: TGTGCCAGCAGACAGGGACTCTACAATGAGCAGTTCTTC. Drawing the rest from reference TRBV2 and TRBJ2-1, the complete variable domain is EPEVTQTPSHQVTQMGQEVILRCVPISNHLYFYWYRQILGQKVEFLVSFYNNEISEKSEIFDDQFSVERPDGSNFTLKIRSTKLEDSAMYFCASRQGLYNEQFFGPGTRLTVL.

This rearrangement joins TRBV7-9 to TRBJ2-5; D tentatively fits TRBD1 or TRBD2 (5 bases each). Trimming pared 1 base from V and 5 bases from J, leaving 11 bases between. The CDR3 totals 14 residues. From germline, CDR1 is SEHNR and CDR2 FQNEAQ (reference sequence). For the CDR3, the DNA is TGTGCCAGCAGCTTAGGGGCTGGGGGTGAGACCCAGTACTTC. Protein sequence: CASSLGAGGETQYF.

The V and J genes are TRBV6-5 and TRBJ2-2; D remains ambiguous. Germline-derived CDR1 and CDR2 are MNHEY and SVGAGI. The V end lost 2 bases, the J end lost 4 bases, and 8 bases lay between the germline ends. There are 14 residues in the CDR3. In nucleotides, the CDR3 is TGTGCCAGCAGTTACGCACGCGGCACCGGGGAGCTGTTTTTT. Encoded protein: CASSYARGTGELFF.

The chain carries TRBV28 and TRBJ1-2, with 10 bases lining up with TRBD1. The CDR3 runs 15 residues. Trimming cost V 3 bases and J 8 bases; bases outside gene matches: 9. Germline CDR1 reads MDHEN; CDR2 reads SYDVKM. CDR3 bases: TGTGCCAGCAGTTTTGGACAGGGGGGTTTAGGGGGCTACACCTTC. Residues: CASSFGQGGLGGYTF.

This rearrangement joins TRBV29-1 to TRBJ2-4; D remains unclear. Germline CDR1 SQVTM, CDR2 ANQGSEA. V was clipped by 4 bases and J by 6 bases, with 10 bases between them. The CDR3 has 12 residues. This chain's CDR3 is CSVVLVGNIQYF. The CDR3 DNA reads as TGCAGCGTTGTCCTAGTTGGAAACATTCAGTACTTC.